Below are 18 T cell receptor beta chains sequenced from a single sample in a study of T cells in tuberculosis. TCRdb's table, derived via immunoSEQ multiplex PCR, lists solely in-frame clones and lacks some. The sample has roughly 35,000 clones; over 90% are singletons. Sequencing used PBMCs. The receptors here all came from a donor between 5 and 29 years old with latent tuberculosis or without tuberculosis infection.

The gene calls are TRBV30 and TRBJ2-1; tentatively, D is TRBD1 (6 bases). Germline CDR1 GTSNPN, CDR2 SVGIG (reference sequence). With 3 bases removed from V and 4 bases from J, the gap between germline ends came to 10 bases. This CDR3 comprises 13 residues. The CDR3 nucleotides are TGTGCCTGGAGCGCCACAGGGTACAATGAGCAGTTCTTC. Amino acids: CAWSATGYNEQFF.

The chain combines TRBV7-2 with TRBJ1-1; no clear D. Germline loops: CDR1 SGHTA, CDR2 FQGNSA. The germline V and J ends were trimmed by 5 bases and 5 bases, with 9 bases remaining between them. This CDR3 has 12 residues. Here the CDR3 reads CASSPGGTEAFF. In DNA form, the CDR3 reads TGTGCCAGCAGCCCGGGTGGTACTGAAGCTTTCTTT.

The CDR3 bases are TGCGCCAGCAGCGGGGGCGCGGGTAGCACAGATACGCAGTATTTT. Its protein is CASSGGAGSTDTQYF. The V gene is TRBV5-1, the J gene TRBJ2-3, with D possibly TRBD1 on 6 matching bases. Germline V gene lookup returns CDR1 SGHRS and CDR2 YFSETQ. The CDR3 is 15 residues long. V was clipped by 4 bases and J by 0 bases, with 12 bases between them.

This sequence joins TRBV5-4 and TRBJ1-1; D unresolved. Germline V gene lookup returns CDR1 SGHNT and CDR2 YYREEE (reference sequence). V lost 4 bases, J lost 1 base, and 14 bases lay in between. This CDR3 comprises 15 residues. In DNA form, the CDR3 reads TGTGCCAGCAGCATTGCCGGGGTTGCGAACACTGAAGCTTTCTTT. It codes for CASSIAGVANTEAFF.

CDR3 sequence reads: CASSPRLGGIRETQYF. The CDR3 DNA sequence: TGTGCCAGCAGCCCCCGGTTAGGGGGCATTCGGGAGACCCAGTACTTC. The rearrangement links TRBV11-2 to TRBJ2-5; TRBD1 aligns across 7 bases. V was pared by 5 bases and J by 5 bases, with 14 bases of the junction left unmatched. Germline V CDR1 and CDR2: SGHAT, FQNNGV. CDR3 length equals 16 residues.

This chain uses TRBV4-2 with TRBJ1-1; a possible D gene is TRBD1 (6 bases). Trimming shortened V by 5 bases and J by 5 bases, and 24 bases separated the two germline ends. Germline V gene sequence: CDR1 LGHNA, CDR2 YNFKEQ. This CDR3 has 17 amino acids. The CDR3 here is CASSKARDTVGWTEAFF. The DNA of the CDR3 is TGTGCCAGCAGCAAAGCCAGGGACACCGTAGGGTGGACTGAAGCTTTCTTT.

The chain combines TRBV4-2 with TRBJ2-2, with 16 bases identical to TRBD2. V was clipped by 0 bases and J by 5 bases; unmatched bases: 0. This CDR3 is built from 17 residues. Looked up from germline, CDR1 is LGHNA and CDR2 is YNFKEQ. CDR3 bases: TGTGCCAGCAGCCAAGAGGGACTAGCGGGGGGGACCGGGGAGCTGTTTTTT. It translates to CASSQEGLAGGTGELFF.

The CDR3 sequence is CASKMARQGNTEAFF. CDR3 coding DNA: TGTGCCAGCAAAATGGCGCGGCAGGGGAACACTGAAGCTTTCTTT. The chain employs TRBV27 and TRBJ1-1; a weak D match, TRBD1 (5 bases). The CDR3 is 15 residues long. CDR1 and CDR2 (germline): MNHEY, SMNVEV (reference sequence). Trimming cost V 7 bases and J 1 base, with 16 bases left between them.

The chain uses TRBV5-1 and TRBJ1-1, with 10 nucleotides matching TRBD1. The length of the CDR3 is 16 residues. Germline trimming cut 4 bases from V and 4 bases from J; bases unmatched to any gene: 10. Germline CDR1 and CDR2: SGHRS and YFSETQ. The CDR3 loop reads CASSPRTGGTGTEAFF. The CDR3 nucleotides are TGCGCCAGCAGCCCTAGGACAGGGGGGACCGGCACTGAAGCTTTCTTT.

This sequence joins TRBV4-1 and TRBJ2-3, with 8 bases identical to TRBD1. This CDR3 contains 16 residues. V lost 1 base and J lost 1; bases outside the gene matches: 4. CDR1 MGHRA and CDR2 YSYEKL come from the germline V gene. CDR3: CASSQGAGGGTDTQYF. CDR3 sequence (DNA): TGCGCCAGCAGCCAAGGGGCAGGGGGCGGCACAGATACGCAGTATTTT.

The rearrangement joins TRBV6-1 to TRBJ2-1, with D uncertain. CDR3 size: 15 residues. Germline lookup yields CDR1 MNHNS and CDR2 SASEGT. V gave up 5 bases and J gave up 4 bases, with 15 bases separating them. CDR3 bases: TGTGCCAGCAGTTTCCCCCTAAAGTCTTACAATGAGCAGTTCTTC. It codes for CASSFPLKSYNEQFF.

This chain uses TRBV12-5 with TRBJ2-3, with 9 positions matching TRBD2. V trimming: 1 base; J trimming: 4 bases; junction bases outside the gene matches: 6. The CDR3 extends over 16 amino acids. The germline CDR1 and CDR2 sequences are LGHNT and FRNRAP. CDR3 bases: TGTGCTAGTGGTTTGGGGCTAGCGGGGAGCTCAGATACGCAGTATTTT. Its protein product is CASGLGLAGSSDTQYF.

V gene TRBV29-1 combines with J gene TRBJ2-1; 8 bases fit TRBD2. CDR1 is SQVTM, CDR2 ANQGSEA, per germline. The CDR3 length is 13 residues. Trimming took 5 bases from V and 5 from J; bases not matched to a gene: 5. The CDR3 protein is CSVYGGADNEQFF. The CDR3 DNA follows: TGCAGCGTTTACGGGGGGGCGGACAATGAGCAGTTCTTC.

The chain uses TRBV5-6 and TRBJ2-7; D perhaps matches TRBD1 (5 bases). Trimming left V 3 bases short and J 3 bases short, with 13 bases between. Germline CDR1 is SGHDT and CDR2 is YYEEEE. The CDR3 is made up of 14 amino acids. The CDR3 nucleotides read TGTGCCAGCAGCTGGGCGCTACAGGTCTACGAGCAGTACTTC. Amino acid sequence: CASSWALQVYEQYF.

The chain links TRBV9 to TRBJ1-1, with a possible D match to TRBD1 (5 bases). The CDR3 runs 13 residues. V was cut by 3 bases and J by 1 base, with 7 bases left in between. Germline V gene lookup returns CDR1 SGDLS and CDR2 YYNGEE. This CDR3 reads CASSETGNTEAFF. Written as DNA, the CDR3 is TGTGCCAGCAGCGAAACAGGGAACACTGAAGCTTTCTTT.

V is TRBV25-1 and J is TRBJ2-3; D remains ambiguous. Germline V gene data show CDR1 as MGHDK and CDR2 as SYGVNS. V shed 8 bases and J shed 2 bases, with 8 bases lying between them. This CDR3 is 12 amino acids long. In DNA form, the CDR3 reads TGTGCCAGCTCCTTCTACACAGATACGCAGTATTTT. This sequence encodes CASSFYTDTQYF. Variable domain in full (rest from reference TRBV25-1 and TRBJ2-3): EADIYQTPRYLVIGTGKKITLECSQTMGHDKMYWYQQDPGMELHLIHYSYGVNSTEKGDLSSESTVSRIRTEHFPLTLESARPSHTSQYLCASSFYTDTQYFGPGTRLTVL.

The chain combines TRBV6-5 with TRBJ1-6; tentatively, D is TRBD1 (5 bases). Trimming left V 0 bases short and J 7 bases short, with 13 bases between. The CDR3 length is 16 residues. CDR1 MNHEY and CDR2 SVGAGI come from the germline V gene. The CDR3 loop reads CASSYSIAGPNSPLHF. In DNA, the CDR3 is TGTGCCAGCAGTTACTCGATCGCGGGACCGAATTCACCCCTCCACTTT.

This chain uses TRBV30 with TRBJ2-7; D is uncertain. This CDR3 region has 10 residues. The V gene's germline CDR1 is GTSNPN and CDR2 SVGIG (reference sequence). Between the trimmed V and J ends, which lost 7 bases and 3 bases, there was a span of 7 bases. The CDR3 region has the DNA TGTGCCTCAGAGGACTACGAGCAGTACTTC. Encoded protein: CASEDYEQYF.